These 28 T cell receptor beta chains came from one sample sequenced in a study of cytomegalovirus exposure and HLA in healthy donors. It was with 60 Vbeta and 13 Jbeta primers that the PCR ran. Method: immunoSEQ multiplex PCR; TCRdb's copy keeps in-frame clones and lacks some. The sample records 130,000 to 150,000 clones, approximately 78% being singletons. The specimen was PBMCs. These receptors all come from a middle-aged man in good health and CMV-seropositive.

The V gene is TRBV5-4, the J gene TRBJ1-3; 8 positions match TRBD1. The J segment lost 0 bases and the V segment lost 3 bases, leaving 5 bases of the junction unmatched. Germline CDR1 reads SGHNT; CDR2 reads YYREEE (reference sequence). The CDR3 covers 16 residues. CDR3 coding DNA: TGTGCCAGCAGCTCAAGACAGGGGATCTCTGGAAACACCATATATTTT. Translated: CASSSRQGISGNTIYF.

The chain employs TRBV5-6 and TRBJ2-3; weak D call: TRBD2 (6 bases). V was pared by 2 bases and J by 2 bases, with 12 bases between. The germline V gene has CDR1 SGHDT and CDR2 YYEEEE. CDR3 length: 15 residues. DNA of the CDR3: TGTGCCAGCAGCTTAGGGGACTCCTCCACAGATACGCAGTATTTT. Its protein product is CASSLGDSSTDTQYF.

The chain uses TRBV4-1 and TRBJ2-3; 8 bases are shared with TRBD2. Per germline, CDR1 MGHRA and CDR2 YSYEKL. The CDR3 runs to 17 residues. The trim removed 0 bases at V and 3 bases at J, leaving 8 bases unmatched. The CDR3 nucleotides are TGCGCCAGCAGCCAAGATCTCCGCGGCGGGAGGACAGATACGCAGTATTTT. Residues: CASSQDLRGGRTDTQYF.

The chain recombines TRBV29-1 with TRBJ2-3; D possibly corresponds to TRBD1 (7 bases). Germline V lookup: CDR1 SQVTM, CDR2 ANQGSEA. Trimming stripped 2 bases from V and 1 base from J, with 10 bases between. This CDR3 has 14 residues. The CDR3 sequence: CSVEQGEGTDTQYF. CDR3 nucleotides: TGCAGCGTTGAACAGGGGGAGGGCACAGATACGCAGTATTTT.

The CDR3 region has the DNA TGTGCCAGTAGGACAGGAGGCTCTGACAGGGTGGCCCAGCATTTT. Its translation is CASRTGGSDRVAQHF. This rearrangement joins TRBV19 to TRBJ1-5, with 7 bases fitting TRBD1. V trimming: 6 bases; J trimming: 11 bases; junction bases outside the gene matches: 16. From germline, CDR1 is LNHDA and CDR2 SQIVND (reference sequence). The CDR3 is 15 residues long.

The rearrangement links TRBV4-3 to TRBJ2-7; tentatively, D is TRBD1 (6 bases). Trimming removed 3 bases at V and 2 bases at J, with 14 bases between. Germline loops: CDR1 LGHNA, CDR2 YSLEER. The length of the CDR3 is 15 residues. The CDR3 region has the DNA TGCGCCAGCAGCCACCTCCGGGACAAAACCTACGAGCAGTACTTC. Encoded protein: CASSHLRDKTYEQYF.

The chain combines TRBV7-9 with TRBJ1-1, with D perhaps matching TRBD1 (6 bases). V was trimmed by 4 bases and J by 0 bases, leaving 12 bases between them. Germline loops: CDR1 SEHNR, CDR2 FQNEAQ (reference sequence). There are 15 residues in the CDR3. CDR3 DNA: TGTGCCAGCAGCTACGAGGACAGCCTGAACACTGAAGCTTTCTTT. As protein: CASSYEDSLNTEAFF. Full variable domain (missing parts from reference TRBV7-9 and TRBJ1-1): DTGVSQNPRHKITKRGQNVTFRCDPISEHNRLYWYRQTLGQGPEFLTYFQNEAQLEKSRLLSDRFSAERPKGSFSTLEIQRTEQGDSAMYLCASSYEDSLNTEAFFGQGTRLTVV.

This chain uses TRBV2 with TRBJ1-6; D call uncertain. The length of the CDR3 is 12 residues. V was pared by 6 bases and J by 7 bases, with 7 bases between. In germline, CDR1 is SNHLY, CDR2 FYNNEI. The CDR3 nucleotides are TGTGCCAGCAGGAGTTTGAATTCACCCCTCCACTTT. This encodes CASRSLNSPLHF.

The gene calls are TRBV10-3 and TRBJ1-3; 8 positions agree with TRBD1. V lost 10 bases to trimming and J lost 3 bases; unmatched junction nucleotides: 17. The CDR3 has 17 amino acids. Germline CDR1 and CDR2: ENHRY and SYGVKD. DNA for the CDR3: TGTGCCACCATATTGGGTTCGAGACAGGGGAATGGAAACACCATATATTTT. It specifies CATILGSRQGNGNTIYF.

This clone was picked up a small number of times. No DNA is shown, since the ends of the CDR3 on it are uncertain; the CDR3 is the one TCRdb lists. The chain recombines TRBV7-9 with TRBJ2-3; the table's D call, TRBD2, has no DNA check behind it. CDR1 is SEHNR and CDR2 is FQNEAQ in the germline V gene (reference sequence). Inclusive of both ends, the CDR3 amounts to 19 amino acids. The CDR3 loop reads CASSPQGAGGYFGPDTQYF.

In its sample, this clone was seen once. The rearrangement links TRBV7-3 to TRBJ1-1; 8 bases match TRBD1. V trimming: 5 bases; J trimming: 1 base; junction bases outside the gene matches: 3. The length of the CDR3 is 14 residues. Germline-derived CDR1 and CDR2 are SGHTA and FQGTGA. The CDR3 spells CASSTGQGNTEAFF. CDR3 DNA: TGTGCCAGCAGCACCGGACAGGGGAACACTGAAGCTTTCTTT.

This chain uses TRBV30 with TRBJ2-7, with D possibly matching TRBD1 (5 bases). The V gene's germline CDR1 is GTSNPN and CDR2 SVGIG (reference sequence). The CDR3 length is 13 residues. V lost 0 bases and J 6 bases, leaving 12 bases between the germline ends. In DNA, the CDR3 is TGTGCCTGGAGTGTGGCAGGGTTAGGCGAGCAGTACTTC. Its protein is CAWSVAGLGEQYF.

The count of this clone is one. The V and J genes are TRBV29-1 and TRBJ1-1; 7 nucleotides agree with TRBD1. CDR3 size: 12 residues. Per germline, CDR1 SQVTM and CDR2 ANQGSEA. The J segment lost 2 bases and the V segment lost 7 bases, leaving 4 bases of the junction unmatched. The CDR3 here is CSGGQLNTEAFF. In DNA, the CDR3 is TGCAGCGGGGGACAGTTAAACACTGAAGCTTTCTTT.

The chain joins TRBV30 to TRBJ2-1; perhaps TRBD2 as D (5 bases). V gave up 4 bases and J gave up 11 bases, with 18 bases separating them. The CDR3 has 13 amino acids. The germline V gene encodes CDR1 GTSNPN and CDR2 SVGIG (reference sequence). Written as DNA, the CDR3 is TGTGCCTGGACCACGATAGAGGGCGCCCAGCAGTTCTTC. Translating it yields CAWTTIEGAQQFF.

CDR3: CASSPGQTRGYTF. The CDR3 DNA reads as TGTGCCAGCAGTCCGGGCCAGACTAGGGGCTACACCTTC. V and J are TRBV6-6 and TRBJ1-2, with D uncertain. Germline values: CDR1 MNHNY, CDR2 SVGAGI (reference sequence). V shed 5 bases and J shed 8 bases, with 15 bases lying between them. The CDR3 has 13 amino acids.

The J gene is TRBJ2-3, the V gene TRBV10-3; TRBD1 matches 9 bases. The V gene's germline CDR1 is ENHRY and CDR2 SYGVKD. V lost 6 bases and J lost 0; bases outside the gene matches: 22. The CDR3 totals 21 residues. Written as DNA, the CDR3 is TGTGCCATCAGGGGACAGGGCAATGAAGTCGGGAGAACATCTAGCACAGATACGCAGTATTTT. Amino acid sequence: CAIRGQGNEVGRTSSTDTQYF.

In its sample, this clone was seen once. The chain couples TRBV7-8 to TRBJ1-5, with 7 bases identical to TRBD1. The CDR3 totals 15 residues. The junction had 11 bases not matched to a gene; V was cut back by 8 bases and J by 4 bases. The germline V gene has CDR1 SGHVS and CDR2 FQNEAQ. The CDR3, as DNA: TGTGCCAGCCGCTCAGGGACAGCCAGTAATCAGCCCCAGCATTTT. It codes for CASRSGTASNQPQHF.

Comments on this clone: The junction does not match germline at one end; this may be a read error. The chain couples TRBV7-9 to TRBJ1-1; TRBD1 matches 8 bases. The CDR3 extends over 16 amino acids. Germline V gene lookup returns CDR1 SEHNR and CDR2 FQNEAQ (reference sequence). The CDR3 loop reads CSSSLAVTGGLTEAFF. The DNA of the CDR3 is TGTTCCAGCAGCTTAGCAGTTACAGGGGGTTTAACTGAAGCTTTCTTT.

The chain combines TRBV10-2 with TRBJ2-7, with 9 positions matching TRBD1. The CDR3 has 16 residues. Germline V CDR1 and CDR2: WSHSY, SAAADI. Trimming took 4 bases from V and 3 from J; bases not matched to a gene: 10. The CDR3 nucleotides are TGCGCCAGCAGTGGAACCCGGGACAGGGCGGTCTACGAGCAGTACTTC. Translated, it gives CASSGTRDRAVYEQYF.

The chain links TRBV6-6 to TRBJ2-7; 11 positions match TRBD2. CDR3 length equals 15 residues. The V segment lost 6 bases and the J segment 1 base; nucleotides outside the gene matches: 5. Germline V gene sequence: CDR1 MNHNY, CDR2 SVGAGI (reference sequence). CDR3 residues: CASRPGLAESYEQYF. CDR3 DNA sequence: TGTGCCAGCAGACCGGGACTAGCGGAATCCTACGAGCAGTACTTC.

This rearrangement joins TRBV18 to TRBJ2-7; 15 nucleotides match TRBD2. Germline loops: CDR1 KGHSH, CDR2 LQKENI. The V and J ends lost 3 bases and 2 bases, in that order; junction bases with no gene match: 8. This CDR3 has 18 amino acids. The CDR3 region has the DNA TGTGCCAGCTCACCTTACGGGGGACTAGCGGGAGGTCCCTACGAGCAGTACTTC. Encoded protein: CASSPYGGLAGGPYEQYF.

This clone was seen a handful of times. The rearrangement links TRBV6-1 to TRBJ2-7, with TRBD1 matching over 9 bases. The V segment lost 5 bases and the J segment 0 bases; nucleotides outside the gene matches: 5. The length of the CDR3 is 15 residues. CDR1 MNHNS and CDR2 SASEGT come from the germline V gene. This chain's CDR3 is CASSSGTGPSYEQYF. The CDR3 bases are TGTGCCAGCAGTTCAGGGACAGGGCCCTCCTACGAGCAGTACTTC.

The rearrangement links TRBV6-5 to TRBJ2-7, with TRBD2 matching 16 bases. The CDR3 loop spans 14 amino acids. With 3 bases clipped from V and 9 bases from J, the junction kept 2 bases outside the gene matches. Germline CDR1 is MNHEY and CDR2 is SVGAGI. CDR3 bases: TGTGCCAGCAGTTATGGGACTAGCGGGAGGGCGCAGTACTTC. Translation gives CASSYGTSGRAQYF.

This clone was found many times. The chain uses TRBV28 and TRBJ1-3; 9 nucleotides match TRBD1. CDR3 length: 17 amino acids. Germline trimming cut 6 bases from V and 0 bases from J; bases unmatched to any gene: 9. Germline CDR1 is MDHEN and CDR2 is SYDVKM. The CDR3 DNA reads TGTGCCAGCAGCCCCCCGGGACAGGGAAACTCTGGAAACACCATATATTTT. This sequence encodes CASSPPGQGNSGNTIYF.

The V gene is TRBV29-1, the J gene TRBJ2-2, with 7 bases that match TRBD2. The CDR3 length is 16 residues. V trimming: 5 bases; J trimming: 0 bases; junction bases outside the gene matches: 9. CDR1 is SQVTM and CDR2 is ANQGSEA in the germline V gene. This CDR3 is CSVQGTSASNTGELFF. The CDR3 bases are TGCAGCGTTCAGGGTACTAGCGCCTCGAACACCGGGGAGCTGTTTTTT.

This CDR3 reads CASRNAGSGNTIYF. In DNA, the CDR3 is TGTGCCAGCAGAAACGCAGGCTCTGGAAACACCATATATTTT. This chain uses TRBV27 with TRBJ1-3; unclear D gene. Between the trimmed V and J ends, which lost 6 bases and 0 bases, there was a span of 9 bases. This CDR3 has 14 residues. CDR1 is MNHEY and CDR2 is SMNVEV in the germline V gene (reference sequence).

The V and J genes are TRBV5-6 and TRBJ2-7; 8 positions match TRBD2. The CDR3 is 12 amino acids. V gave up 4 bases and J gave up 11 bases; unmatched junction bases: 8. The V gene's germline CDR1 is SGHDT and CDR2 YYEEEE. CDR3 protein: CASSRGGQGKYF. The CDR3 nucleotides read TGTGCCAGCAGCCGGGGGGGGCAGGGGAAGTACTTC.

Turning to this clone: At one end the junction does not follow the germline gene, possibly because of a read error. This chain uses TRBV7-9 with TRBJ1-1; D gene unclear. CDR3 length: 16 amino acids. Germline values: CDR1 SEHNR, CDR2 FQNEAQ (reference sequence). The CDR3 reads CSSSLTYSLPNTEAFF. CDR3 coding DNA: TGTTCCAGCAGCCTAACCTATAGCTTACCGAACACTGAAGCTTTCTTT.